Each of the 29 T cell receptor beta chains below was sequenced from the same sample in a study of STAT3 mutations in large granular lymphocyte leukemia. General study points: Every T-LGLL patient had at least one immunodominant TCRbeta clonotype.

Data came from immunoSEQ multiplex PCR; TCRdb stores just in-frame clones and leaves some out. The sample records 10,000 to 15,000 clones, just over 85% being singletons. No antigen has been identified for these receptors. Sample: PBMCs. The receptors come from a human donor with T large granular lymphocyte leukemia. Some clones in this sample may be carry-over from other donors' samples.

In this sample, this clone turned up a few times. The chain couples TRBV27 to TRBJ2-1, with 8 bases lining up with TRBD1. Looked up from germline, CDR1 is MNHEY and CDR2 is SMNVEV (reference sequence). V shed 7 bases, J shed 5 bases, and the junction held 10 bases outside the gene matches. There are 15 residues in the CDR3. Written as DNA, the CDR3 is TGTGCCAGCACTAGTCCGACAGGGGCCCACAATGAGCAGTTCTTC. Encoded protein: CASTSPTGAHNEQFF.

The chain uses TRBV5-1 and TRBJ2-1; TRBD1 agrees at 7 bases. V was clipped by 4 bases and J by 0 bases; unmatched bases: 4. This CDR3 region has 15 residues. CDR1 SGHRS and CDR2 YFSETQ come from the germline V gene. CDR3 loop: CASSEEGASYNEQFF. Written as DNA, the CDR3 is TGCGCCAGCAGCGAAGAGGGGGCCTCCTACAATGAGCAGTTCTTC. The full variable domain, rest sourced from reference TRBV5-1 and TRBJ2-1, is KAGVTQTPRYLIKTRGQQVTLSCSPISGHRSVSWYQQTPGQGLQFLFEYFSETQRNKGNFPGRFSGRQFSNSRSEMNVSTLELGDSALYLCASSEEGASYNEQFFGPGTRLTVL.

The chain employs TRBV5-4 and TRBJ2-1; TRBD2 aligns across 8 bases. This CDR3 is built from 15 residues. Germline CDR1 is SGHNT and CDR2 is YYREEE (reference sequence). V shed 4 bases and J 7 bases; nucleotides not matched to a gene: 10. CDR3 loop: CASSPGGWGRNEQFF. The CDR3 DNA sequence: TGTGCCAGCAGCCCGGGGGGGTGGGGTCGGAATGAGCAGTTCTTC.

This chain joins TRBV5-8 and TRBJ2-2; 7 bases match TRBD1. Germline V gene lookup returns CDR1 SGHTS and CDR2 YDEGEE. Germline trimming cut 5 bases from V and 5 bases from J; bases unmatched to any gene: 9. This CDR3 is 15 amino acids long. For the CDR3, the DNA is TGTGCCAGCAGACCTGGGACAGTCATTACCGGGGAGCTGTTTTTT. Its protein product is CASRPGTVITGELFF. Full variable domain (missing parts from reference TRBV5-8 and TRBJ2-2): EAGVTQSPTHLIKTRGQQATLRCSPISGHTSVYWYQQALGLGLQFLLWYDEGEERNRGNFPPRFSGRQFPNYSSELNVNALELEDSALYLCASRPGTVITGELFFGEGSRLTVL.

The chain carries TRBV19 and TRBJ2-3, with TRBD2 matching over 7 bases. This CDR3 is 15 amino acids long. CDR1 LNHDA and CDR2 SQIVND come from the germline V gene (reference sequence). The V segment lost 4 bases and the J segment 0 bases; nucleotides outside the gene matches: 4. The CDR3 DNA reads as TGTGCCAGTAGTACCTTGGGGGGGAGCACAGATACGCAGTATTTT. This sequence encodes CASSTLGGSTDTQYF.

The chain links TRBV4-2 to TRBJ2-2, with D possibly matching TRBD1 (7 bases). Deletions cut 1 base from V and 0 bases from J, with 12 bases between. The CDR3 is 17 residues long. Germline V gene data show CDR1 as LGHNA and CDR2 as YNFKEQ. The CDR3 sequence: CASSQGGGTANTGELFF. The CDR3 DNA reads as TGTGCCAGCAGCCAAGGAGGAGGGACAGCGAACACCGGGGAGCTGTTTTTT.

Only one count was recorded for this clone. V is TRBV2 and J is TRBJ1-5; D may be TRBD1 (6 bases). The CDR3 runs 15 residues. The ends were cut back, 8 bases at V and 2 bases at J, with 16 bases in the middle. Germline V gene lookup returns CDR1 SNHLY and CDR2 FYNNEI. The CDR3 is CASRKQGGGNQPQHF. CDR3 DNA sequence: TGTGCCAGCCGGAAACAGGGAGGCGGCAATCAGCCCCAGCATTTT.

CDR3 nucleotide sequence: TGTGCCAGCAGCTTGAGCGGGGGTCTTCCCCAGTACTTC. This translates into CASSLSGGLPQYF. V usage is TRBV5-4 and J usage is TRBJ2-5; 8 bases are shared with TRBD2. The germline V gene has CDR1 SGHNT and CDR2 YYREEE (reference sequence). V lost 1 base to trimming and J lost 9 bases; unmatched junction nucleotides: 5. The CDR3 has 13 residues.

The chain is built from TRBV29-1 and TRBJ2-7; 12 bases are shared with TRBD2. J lost 1 base, V lost 4 bases, and 5 bases had no gene match. The germline V gene encodes CDR1 SQVTM and CDR2 ANQGSEA. The CDR3 runs to 15 residues. DNA of the CDR3: TGCAGCGTTGTCCTACTAGCGGGGGGATCCTACGAGCAGTACTTC. As protein: CSVVLLAGGSYEQYF.

The gene calls are TRBV7-2 and TRBJ2-4, with a tentative D call TRBD2 (6 bases). Germline CDR1 reads SGHTA; CDR2 reads FQGNSA. This CDR3 region has 16 residues. The ends were cut back, 0 bases at V and 6 bases at J, with 15 bases in the middle. The CDR3 region is CASSLALGRGTNIQYF. The CDR3 DNA reads TGTGCCAGCAGCTTAGCGCTAGGGCGCGGGACAAACATTCAGTACTTC.

The chain couples TRBV7-9 to TRBJ1-1; possible D gene TRBD1, 5 bases. Germline V gives CDR1 SEHNR, CDR2 FQNEAQ (reference sequence). Trimming took off 3 bases at V and 8 bases at J, with 13 bases between the two ends. The CDR3 is 13 residues long. As DNA, the CDR3 is TGTGCCAGCAGCTTGGGTGACCAGGGAGAAGCTTTCTTT. Encoded protein: CASSLGDQGEAFF. The full variable domain, its missing parts supplied by reference TRBV7-9 and TRBJ1-1, is DTGVSQNPRHKITKRGQNVTFRCDPISEHNRLYWYRQTLGQGPEFLTYFQNEAQLEKSRLLSDRFSAERPKGSFSTLEIQRTEQGDSAMYLCASSLGDQGEAFFGQGTRLTVV.

CDR3 loop: CASSHLTDTQYF. In DNA form, the CDR3 reads TGTGCCAGCAGCCACCTTACAGATACGCAGTATTTT. The V gene is TRBV7-9, the J gene TRBJ2-3; D unresolved. Germline CDR1 SEHNR, CDR2 FQNEAQ (reference sequence). V was shortened by 5 bases and J by 3 bases, with 6 bases between the two germline ends. This CDR3 contains 12 residues.

This rearrangement joins TRBV5-1 to TRBJ1-2; 7 bases match TRBD1. V was clipped by 1 base and J by 4 bases; unmatched bases: 10. The CDR3 is 16 residues long. Germline CDR1 is SGHRS and CDR2 is YFSETQ. The chain's CDR3 is CASSLYPPGGSYGYTF. The CDR3 nucleotides are TGCGCCAGCAGCTTGTATCCCCCAGGGGGGAGCTATGGCTACACCTTC.

The V call is TRBV25-1, the J call TRBJ1-4, with D possibly TRBD1 on 5 matching bases. Deletions cut 3 bases from V and 8 bases from J, with 13 bases between. The CDR3 runs 14 residues. From germline, CDR1 is MGHDK and CDR2 SYGVNS. The CDR3 DNA reads TGTGCCAGCAGTGATCCCAGGGCCACAGAAAAACTGTTTTTT. Translation gives CASSDPRATEKLFF.

This rearrangement joins TRBV19 to TRBJ1-1; D is possibly TRBD1 (5 bases). The CDR3 extends over 13 amino acids. Germline assignment: CDR1 LNHDA and CDR2 SQIVND (reference sequence). Trimming stripped 5 bases from V and 5 bases from J, with 12 bases between. In DNA, the CDR3 is TGTGCCAGTAGTCTGCAGGGATGGACTGAAGCTTTCTTT. It yields the protein CASSLQGWTEAFF. Full variable domain (rest looked up from reference TRBV19 and TRBJ1-1): DGGITQSPKYLFRKEGQNVTLSCEQNLNHDAMYWYRQDPGQGLRLIYYSQIVNDFQKGDIAEGYSVSREKKESFPLTVTSAQKNPTAFYLCASSLQGWTEAFFGQGTRLTVV.

The chain has TRBV11-2 and TRBJ2-1; D is unclear. V lost 0 bases, J lost 4 bases, and 10 bases lay in between. Germline CDR1 and CDR2: SGHAT and FQNNGV. The CDR3 consists of 15 residues. For the CDR3, the DNA is TGTGCCAGCAGCTTAGAATTGAGAGGTTACAATGAGCAGTTCTTC. Protein: CASSLELRGYNEQFF.

The DNA for the CDR3 is TGTGCCAGCACTCCCCTGGGGGGGGCGCGAGGCTATGGCTACACCTTC. Residues: CASTPLGGARGYGYTF. This sequence joins TRBV6-6 and TRBJ1-2, with D possibly matching TRBD1 (6 bases). CDR3 size: 16 residues. V shed 7 bases and J shed 4 bases, with 22 bases lying between them. CDR1 is MNHNY and CDR2 is SVGAGI in the germline V gene (reference sequence).

The genes are TRBV29-1 and TRBJ2-7; 10 nucleotides match TRBD2. The CDR3 is made up of 13 amino acids. V was clipped by 4 bases and J by 2 bases; unmatched bases: 2. Looked up from germline, CDR1 is SQVTM and CDR2 is ANQGSEA. CDR3 region: CSVATSGAYEQYF. In DNA, the CDR3 is TGCAGCGTTGCAACTAGCGGGGCCTACGAGCAGTACTTC.

This chain uses TRBV7-8 with TRBJ1-1, with D uncertain. This CDR3 region has 12 residues. Germline V gene data show CDR1 as SGHVS and CDR2 as FQNEAQ. Deletions cut 3 bases from V and 3 bases from J, with 5 bases between. The CDR3 protein is CASSFGHTEAFF. The DNA for the CDR3 is TGTGCCAGCAGCTTTGGGCACACTGAAGCTTTCTTT.

V usage is TRBV10-3 and J usage is TRBJ2-1; TRBD1 matches at 10 bases. The CDR3 has 16 residues. The germline V gene has CDR1 ENHRY and CDR2 SYGVKD. V shed 3 bases, J shed 1 base, and the junction held 3 bases outside the gene matches. In DNA form, the CDR3 reads TGTGCCATCAGTGAACTGGACAGGGGGTCCTACAATGAGCAGTTCTTC. The encoded protein is CAISELDRGSYNEQFF.

The J gene is TRBJ2-7, the V gene TRBV5-1, with a possible D match to TRBD1 (5 bases). Deletions cut 3 bases from V and 2 bases from J, with 12 bases between. CDR3 length: 14 amino acids. Germline-derived CDR1 and CDR2 are SGHRS and YFSETQ. The CDR3 coding sequence is TGCGCCAGCAGCTCGACAGTCAGGGCCTACGAGCAGTACTTC. Translation gives CASSSTVRAYEQYF.

This clone has more than one count but fewer than ten. The chain links TRBV18 to TRBJ2-1, with unresolved D. CDR3 length: 14 residues. With 0 bases removed from V and 10 bases from J, the gap between germline ends came to 13 bases. Germline lookup yields CDR1 KGHSH and CDR2 LQKENI. CDR3 nucleotides: TGTGCCAGCTCACCACCGTGGGATAGCCTGGAGCAGTTCTTC. As protein: CASSPPWDSLEQFF.

This clone was found once. V usage is TRBV30 and J usage is TRBJ1-5; D is possibly TRBD1 (5 bases). Germline lookup yields CDR1 GTSNPN and CDR2 SVGIG (reference sequence). This CDR3 region has 13 residues. Deletions cut 3 bases from V and 6 bases from J, with 12 bases between. The CDR3 region has the DNA TGTGCCTGGAGCCTCCAGGGTATTCAGCCCCAGCATTTT. Translated, it gives CAWSLQGIQPQHF. The full variable domain, its missing parts supplied by reference TRBV30 and TRBJ1-5, is SQTIHQWPATLVQPVGSPLSLECTVEGTSNPNLYWYRQAAGRGLQLLFYSVGIGQISSEVPQNLSASRPQDRQFILSSKKLLLSDSGFYLCAWSLQGIQPQHFGDGTRLSIL.

The J gene is TRBJ2-7, the V gene TRBV5-3; D unresolved. TRBV5-3 is an ORF for which the function is uncertain. V dropped 10 bases and J dropped 0 bases, with 14 bases sitting between them. The CDR3 is made up of 13 amino acids. The CDR3 reads CAGPWGSSYEQYV. The CDR3 DNA reads TGTGCCGGGCCTTGGGGAAGCTCCTACGAGCAGTACGTC.

The chain links TRBV19 to TRBJ1-5; 7 positions agree with TRBD1. Germline trimming cut 6 bases from V and 2 bases from J; bases unmatched to any gene: 4. CDR1 and CDR2 from the germline V gene are LNHDA and SQIVND (reference sequence). The CDR3 consists of 14 residues. The CDR3 is CASRFTGGNQPQHF. DNA for the CDR3: TGTGCCAGTAGATTTACAGGGGGCAATCAGCCCCAGCATTTT.

V and J are TRBV12-5 and TRBJ2-2; D is undetermined. This CDR3 is 16 amino acids long. Germline V gene data show CDR1 as LGHNT and CDR2 as FRNRAP. Trimming took 1 base from V and 4 from J, leaving 13 bases between them. The CDR3 bases are TGTGCTAGTGGTTTGGCTGCCTATTTAGGCACCGGGGAGCTGTTTTTT. Protein: CASGLAAYLGTGELFF. Together with reference TRBV12-5 and TRBJ2-2, the CDR3 gives the full variable domain: DARVTQTPRHKVTEMGQEVTMRCQPILGHNTVFWYRQTMMQGLELLAYFRNRAPLDDSGMPKDRFSAEMPDATLATLKIQPSEPRDSAVYFCASGLAAYLGTGELFFGEGSRLTVL.

J is TRBJ1-5 and V is TRBV28, with D uncertain. Trimming pared 2 bases from V and 4 bases from J, leaving 9 bases between. The V gene's germline CDR1 is MDHEN and CDR2 SYDVKM. This CDR3 contains 14 residues. The CDR3 here is CASSLNRLNQPQHF. CDR3 sequence (DNA): TGTGCCAGCAGTTTAAACCGACTGAATCAGCCCCAGCATTTT.

The chain recombines TRBV5-1 with TRBJ2-3; D not certain. The CDR3 runs to 16 residues. The germline V gene has CDR1 SGHRS and CDR2 YFSETQ. V lost 0 bases and J lost 0, with 11 bases in between. CDR3 sequence: CASSLGSASSTDTQYF. The CDR3 coding sequence is TGCGCCAGCAGCTTGGGATCGGCCTCTAGCACAGATACGCAGTATTTT.

The CDR3 DNA reads as TGTGCCAGTAGTCCCGGGACAGTTAGCAATCAGCCCCAGCATTTT. This codes for CASSPGTVSNQPQHF. V gene TRBV19 combines with J gene TRBJ1-5; TRBD1 matches at 7 bases. Germline V gene data show CDR1 as LNHDA and CDR2 as SQIVND (reference sequence). Unmatched junction bases numbered 4, after V lost 5 bases and J lost 0 bases. The CDR3 is 15 amino acids.